This TCR beta chain comes out of a study of T cell responses to AZD1222 COVID-19 vaccine. Notes on the study in general: Spike as a whole was targeted by vaccine-associated CD4 TCRs, dominant at 160-218 and 743-854. White British donors predominated, females outnumbered males, and clonal diversity was possibly underestimated. A rise in Spike-specific TCR breadth and depth followed two AZD1222 doses. Baseline antibody screening turned up just a handful of seropositive AZD1222 recipients.

Sequencing used immunoSEQ multiplex PCR; TCRdb keeps in-frame clones, though not all of them. The sample consists of some 120,000 clones, approximately 90% of them appearing once. Germline values: CDR1 SGHTA, CDR2 FQGNSA. V was pared by 3 bases and J by 1 base, with 4 bases of the junction left unmatched. The CDR3 totals 15 residues. On this clone itself: Antigen: not known.

The chain recombines TRBV7-2 with TRBJ2-5, with 8 bases aligning to TRBD2. The sample here was peripheral blood, taken on day 0 of AZD1222 vaccination. The receptor comes from an adult in good health. Written as DNA, the CDR3 is TGTGCCAGCAGCTTCGGGACTAGGGGCCAAGAGACCCAGTACTTC. This gives the protein CASSFGTRGQETQYF.